This TCR beta chain was sequenced during a study of T cells in Graves' hyperthyroidism and ophthalmopathy. The study, taken as a whole, reports: Stable hyperthyroidism and ophthalmopathy were separated using 13 V-J signatures.

On this clonotype itself: The antigen is not known.

RNA transcripts provided the source from which TCR beta CDR3 regions were amplified. The primer set for the first-round RT-PCR of the TCR CDR3 was HTBI. TCRdb re-analysed the multiplex PCR reads in MiXCR, keeping a single row per CDR3 protein. The sample records about 840,000 distinct CDR3 sequences, 38% being singletons. The V end lost 6 bases, the J end lost 8 bases, and 13 bases lay between the germline ends. The CDR3 runs to 13 residues. Uncontrolled infection, other autoimmune disease, pregnancy or lactation excluded patients. Sequenced: blood. This TCR was recovered from a young man with Graves' hyperthyroidism. This chain uses TRBV12-3 or TRBV12-4 with TRBJ2-2; D remains ambiguous. CDR3 sequence reads: CASSYDPVGELFF. The DNA for the CDR3 is TGTGCCAGCAGCTACGACCCGGTTGGGGAGCTGTTTTTT.